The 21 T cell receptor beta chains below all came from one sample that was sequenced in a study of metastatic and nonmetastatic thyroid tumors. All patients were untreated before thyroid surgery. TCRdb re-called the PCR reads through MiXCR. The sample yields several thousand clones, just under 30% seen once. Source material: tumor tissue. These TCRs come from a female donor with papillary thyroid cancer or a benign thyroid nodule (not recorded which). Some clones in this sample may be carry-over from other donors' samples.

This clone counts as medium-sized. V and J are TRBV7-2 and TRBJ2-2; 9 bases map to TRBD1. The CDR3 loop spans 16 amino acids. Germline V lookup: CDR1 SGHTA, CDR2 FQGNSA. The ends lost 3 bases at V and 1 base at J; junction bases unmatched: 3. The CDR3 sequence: CASSLGGQGNTGELFF. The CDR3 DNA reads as TGTGCCAGCAGCTTGGGGGGACAGGGGAACACCGGGGAGCTGTTTTTT.

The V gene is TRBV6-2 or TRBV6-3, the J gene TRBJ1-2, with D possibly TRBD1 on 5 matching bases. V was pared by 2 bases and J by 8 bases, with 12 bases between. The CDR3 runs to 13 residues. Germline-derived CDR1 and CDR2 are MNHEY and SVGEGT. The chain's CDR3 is CASSYTPGRGYTF. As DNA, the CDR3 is TGTGCCAGCAGTTACACGCCAGGGAGGGGCTACACCTTC.

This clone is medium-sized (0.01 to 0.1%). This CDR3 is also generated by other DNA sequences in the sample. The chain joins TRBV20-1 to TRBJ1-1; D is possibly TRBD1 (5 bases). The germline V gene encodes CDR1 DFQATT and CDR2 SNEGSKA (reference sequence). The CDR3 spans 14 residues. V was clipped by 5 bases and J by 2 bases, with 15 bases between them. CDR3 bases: TGCAGTGCTCGTACCACAGGTCTTAACACTGAAGCTTTCTTT. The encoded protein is CSARTTGLNTEAFF.

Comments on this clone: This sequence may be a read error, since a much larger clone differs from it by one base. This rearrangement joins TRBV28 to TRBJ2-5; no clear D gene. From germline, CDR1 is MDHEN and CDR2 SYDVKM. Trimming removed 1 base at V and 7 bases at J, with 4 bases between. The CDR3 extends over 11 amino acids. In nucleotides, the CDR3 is TGTGCCAGCAGTTTATCCAGGACCCAGTACTTC. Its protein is CASSLSRTQYF.

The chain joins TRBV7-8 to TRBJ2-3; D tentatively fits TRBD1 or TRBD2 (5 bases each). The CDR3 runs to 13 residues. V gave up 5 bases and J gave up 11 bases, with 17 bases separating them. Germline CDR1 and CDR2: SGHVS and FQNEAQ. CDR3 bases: TGTGCCAGCAGCCCAGGGACCCGTTTGGGGCAGTATTTT. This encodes CASSPGTRLGQYF.

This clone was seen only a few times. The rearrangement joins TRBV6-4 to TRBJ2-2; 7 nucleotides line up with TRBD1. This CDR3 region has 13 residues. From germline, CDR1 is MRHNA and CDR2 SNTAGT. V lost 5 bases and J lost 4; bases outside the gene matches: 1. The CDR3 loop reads CASSRQGTGELFF. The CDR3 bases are TGTGCCAGCAGTCGACAGGGCACCGGGGAGCTGTTTTTT.

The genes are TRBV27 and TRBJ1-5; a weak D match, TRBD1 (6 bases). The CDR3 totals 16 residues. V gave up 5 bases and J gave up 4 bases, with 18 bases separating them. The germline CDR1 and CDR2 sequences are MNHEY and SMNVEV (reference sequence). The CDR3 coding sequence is TGTGCCAGCAGTCCACAGGGAGCCGCAAGGAATCAGCCCCAGCATTTT. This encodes CASSPQGAARNQPQHF.

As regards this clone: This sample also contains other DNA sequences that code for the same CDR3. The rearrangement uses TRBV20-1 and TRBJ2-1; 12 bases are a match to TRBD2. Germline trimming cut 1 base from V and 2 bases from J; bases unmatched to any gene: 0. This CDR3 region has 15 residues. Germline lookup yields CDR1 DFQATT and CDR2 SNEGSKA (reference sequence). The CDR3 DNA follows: TGCAGTGCTAGAGGGACTAGCGGGACCTACAATGAGCAGTTCTTC. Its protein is CSARGTSGTYNEQFF.

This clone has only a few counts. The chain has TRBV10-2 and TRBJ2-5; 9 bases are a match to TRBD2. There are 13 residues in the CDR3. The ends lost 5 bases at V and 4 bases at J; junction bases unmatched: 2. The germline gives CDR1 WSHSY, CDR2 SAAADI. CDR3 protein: CASSQAGGETQYF. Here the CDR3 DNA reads TGCGCCAGCAGTCAAGCGGGGGGAGAGACCCAGTACTTC.

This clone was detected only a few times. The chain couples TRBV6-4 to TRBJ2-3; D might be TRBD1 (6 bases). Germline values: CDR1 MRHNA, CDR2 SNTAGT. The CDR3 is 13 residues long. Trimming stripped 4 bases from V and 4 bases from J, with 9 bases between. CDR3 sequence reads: CASSVQGPDTQYF. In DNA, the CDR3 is TGTGCCAGCAGTGTACAGGGTCCAGATACGCAGTATTTT.

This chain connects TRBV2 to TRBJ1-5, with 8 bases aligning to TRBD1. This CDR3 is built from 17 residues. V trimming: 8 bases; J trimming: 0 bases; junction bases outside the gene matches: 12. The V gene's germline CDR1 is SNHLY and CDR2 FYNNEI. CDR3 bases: TGTGCCAGCGGGGTTAGTAGGACAGGGAATAGCAATCAGCCCCAGCATTTT. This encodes CASGVSRTGNSNQPQHF.

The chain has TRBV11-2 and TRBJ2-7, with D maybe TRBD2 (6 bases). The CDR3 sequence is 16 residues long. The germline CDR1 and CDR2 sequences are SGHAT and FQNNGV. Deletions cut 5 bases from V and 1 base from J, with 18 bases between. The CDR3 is CASSITSRIRSYEQYF. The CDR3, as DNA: TGTGCCAGCAGCATAACTAGCCGGATCCGTTCCTACGAGCAGTACTTC.

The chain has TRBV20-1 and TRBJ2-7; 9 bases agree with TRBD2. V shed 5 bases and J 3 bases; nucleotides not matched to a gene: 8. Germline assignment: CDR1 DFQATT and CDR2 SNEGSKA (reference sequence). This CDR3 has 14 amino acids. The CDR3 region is CSAPTLAGDYEQYF. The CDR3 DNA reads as TGCAGTGCTCCTACCTTAGCGGGAGACTACGAGCAGTACTTC.

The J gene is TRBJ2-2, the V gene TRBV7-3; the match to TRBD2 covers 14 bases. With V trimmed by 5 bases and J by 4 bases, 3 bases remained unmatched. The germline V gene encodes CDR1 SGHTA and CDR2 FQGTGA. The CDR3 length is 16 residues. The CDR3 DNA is TGTGCCAGCAGCCCGGGGACTAGCGGGGGCACCGGGGAGCTGTTTTTT. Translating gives CASSPGTSGGTGELFF.

CDR3 in amino acids: CGTNGAVSRNTEAFF. As DNA, the CDR3 is TGTGGCACCAATGGGGCAGTCAGTCGGAACACTGAAGCTTTCTTT. V gene TRBV12-3 or TRBV12-4 combines with J gene TRBJ1-1; the D gene is possibly TRBD1 (5 bases). This CDR3 region has 15 residues.

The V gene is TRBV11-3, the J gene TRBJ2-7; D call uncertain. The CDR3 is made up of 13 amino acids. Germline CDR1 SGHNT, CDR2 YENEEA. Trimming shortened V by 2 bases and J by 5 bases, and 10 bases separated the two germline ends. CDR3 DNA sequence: TGTGCCAGCAGCTTATACAGCCGGGACGAGCAGTACTTC. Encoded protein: CASSLYSRDEQYF.

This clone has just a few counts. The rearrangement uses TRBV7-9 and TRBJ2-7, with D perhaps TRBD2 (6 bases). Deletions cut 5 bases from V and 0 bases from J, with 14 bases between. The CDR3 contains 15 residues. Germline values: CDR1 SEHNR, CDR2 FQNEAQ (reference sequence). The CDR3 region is CASSIGPGASYEQYF. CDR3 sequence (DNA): TGTGCCAGCAGCATCGGTCCGGGAGCCTCCTACGAGCAGTACTTC.

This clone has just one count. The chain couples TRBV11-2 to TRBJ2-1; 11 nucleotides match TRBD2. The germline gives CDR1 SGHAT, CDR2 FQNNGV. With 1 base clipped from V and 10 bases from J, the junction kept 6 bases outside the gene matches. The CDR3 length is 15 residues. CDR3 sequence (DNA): TGTGCCAGCAGCTTAGGCAGTAGCGGGAGGGCCGAGCAGTTCTTC. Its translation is CASSLGSSGRAEQFF.

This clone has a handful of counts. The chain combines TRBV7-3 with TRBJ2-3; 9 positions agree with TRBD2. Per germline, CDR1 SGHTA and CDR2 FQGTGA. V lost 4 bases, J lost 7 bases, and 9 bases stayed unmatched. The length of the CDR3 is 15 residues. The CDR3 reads CASSSHVAGVNTQYF. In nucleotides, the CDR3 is TGTGCCAGCAGCTCCCACGTAGCGGGGGTCAATACGCAGTATTTT.

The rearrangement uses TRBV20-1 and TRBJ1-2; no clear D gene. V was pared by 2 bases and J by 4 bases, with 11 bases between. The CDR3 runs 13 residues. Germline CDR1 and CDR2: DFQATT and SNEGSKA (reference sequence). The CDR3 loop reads CSARSSSGYGYTF. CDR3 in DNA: TGCAGTGCTAGATCAAGTTCGGGCTATGGCTACACCTTC.

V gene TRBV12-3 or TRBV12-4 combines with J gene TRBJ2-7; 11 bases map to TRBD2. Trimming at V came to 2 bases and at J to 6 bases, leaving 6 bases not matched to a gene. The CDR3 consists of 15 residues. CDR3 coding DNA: TGTGCCAGCAGTTTACGGCTAGCGGGAGGTGTCGAGCAGTACTTC. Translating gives CASSLRLAGGVEQYF.